A single sample gave rise to the 23 T cell receptor beta chains below, sequenced in a study of CD8 T cells in ankylosing spondylitis. General study results and limits: What appeared characteristic of ankylosing spondylitis blood was a TCR beta motif of fewer than ten highly homologous variants.

TCRdb redid the calling of the 5' RACE reads with MiXCR, one entry per CDR3 protein. This table has 390,000 or so distinct CDR3 sequences, approximately 20% appearing once. These receptors are not linked to any known antigen. Sequencing was performed on blood, either unsorted or a sorted T cell fraction (not recorded which). Receptor source: a male donor with ankylosing spondylitis.

This clonotype was observed a few times. V is TRBV27 and J is TRBJ1-2, with TRBD1 matching over 7 bases. CDR3 length equals 15 residues. Looked up from germline, CDR1 is MNHEY and CDR2 is SMNVEV (reference sequence). J lost 7 bases, V lost 0 bases, and 8 bases had no gene match. CDR3 sequence: CASSLSRVAGGGYTF. The DNA of the CDR3 is TGTGCCAGCAGTTTATCGCGGGTGGCAGGGGGTGGCTACACCTTC.

This clonotype occurred a few times. This chain links TRBV28 with TRBJ1-2; 9 bases line up with TRBD1. CDR1 is MDHEN, CDR2 SYDVKM, per germline. CDR3 length equals 15 residues. V lost 6 bases to trimming and J lost 4 bases; unmatched junction nucleotides: 9. The CDR3 bases are TGTGCCAGCAGATACGGACAGGGGCCCGGCTATGGCTACACCTTC. Translated, it gives CASRYGQGPGYGYTF.

This clonotype was seen only a few times. This chain uses TRBV5-6 with TRBJ1-2; D might be TRBD1 (5 bases). Germline CDR1 reads SGHDT; CDR2 reads YYEEEE. The CDR3 totals 13 residues. Deletions cut 4 bases from V and 2 bases from J, with 9 bases between. CDR3 sequence (DNA): TGTGCCAGCAGCCGGGACGTAAACTATGGCTACACCTTC. The encoded protein is CASSRDVNYGYTF.

This clonotype showed up just a few times. The CDR3 loop is CSASTGTGGGNPQHF. Here the CDR3 DNA reads TGCAGTGCTTCTACCGGGACAGGCGGCGGCAACCCCCAGCATTTT. The gene calls are TRBV20-1 and TRBJ1-5, with 8 bases identical to TRBD1. CDR3 length: 15 amino acids. J lost 10 bases, V lost 5 bases, and 16 bases had no gene match. The germline V gene has CDR1 DFQATT and CDR2 SNEGSKA (reference sequence).

The chain recombines TRBV18 with TRBJ2-3; 7 nucleotides align to TRBD2. Trimming at V came to 1 base and at J to 0 bases, leaving 7 bases not matched to a gene. CDR1 is KGHSH and CDR2 is LQKENI in the germline V gene. This CDR3 has 17 amino acids. For the CDR3, the DNA is TGTGCCAGCTCACCACAGTTGGGCGGGAGAAGCACAGATACGCAGTATTTT. This translates into CASSPQLGGRSTDTQYF.

The J gene is TRBJ2-3, the V gene TRBV5-1, with D perhaps TRBD1 (6 bases). Trimming cost V 4 bases and J 3 bases, with 18 bases left between them. CDR1 is SGHRS and CDR2 is YFSETQ in the germline V gene. The CDR3 runs 16 residues. The DNA of the CDR3 is TGCGCCAGCAGCATAAACAGGGCCGGCGGAACAGATACGCAGTATTTT. Protein sequence: CASSINRAGGTDTQYF.

A few counts support this clonotype. The V gene is TRBV7-9, the J gene TRBJ2-1, with 10 bases identical to TRBD2. J was trimmed by 10 bases and V by 3 bases; bases with no gene match: 6. The CDR3 length is 14 residues. CDR1 and CDR2 from the germline V gene are SEHNR and FQNEAQ (reference sequence). The CDR3 sequence is CASSFRASGGEQFF. The CDR3 nucleotides are TGTGCCAGCAGCTTCCGGGCTAGCGGGGGAGAGCAGTTCTTC.

This clonotype was found a few times. The chain combines TRBV6-2 or TRBV6-3 with TRBJ2-1; D remains ambiguous. The CDR3 loop spans 14 amino acids. V lost 3 bases to trimming and J lost 3 bases, with 9 bases between them. Germline V lookup: CDR1 MNHEY, CDR2 SVGEGT. The CDR3 sequence is CASSYLGLYNEQFF. The CDR3 DNA sequence: TGTGCCAGCAGTTATCTAGGTCTCTACAATGAGCAGTTCTTC.

This clonotype was recorded many times. Mismatch with germline at one junction end may stem from a read error. The chain is built from TRBV7-2 and TRBJ2-1; 11 bases match TRBD2. This CDR3 region has 15 residues. Germline V lookup: CDR1 SGHTA, CDR2 FQGNSA. The CDR3 reads CASSLAGGAYNEQFF. The CDR3 DNA sequence: TGCGCCAGCAGCTTAGCGGGAGGGGCCTACAATGAGCAGTTCTTC.

A few counts support this clonotype. The chain joins TRBV5-1 to TRBJ2-5; D remains ambiguous. V was shortened by 4 bases and J by 4 bases, with 8 bases between the two germline ends. The CDR3 has 12 amino acids. Germline CDR1 is SGHRS and CDR2 is YFSETQ. CDR3 sequence: CASSPVGETQYF. The CDR3 coding sequence is TGCGCCAGCAGCCCCGTCGGAGAGACCCAGTACTTC.

The chain combines TRBV20-1 with TRBJ1-5, with TRBD1 matching 11 bases. The junction had 12 bases not matched to a gene; V was cut back by 6 bases and J by 5 bases. In germline, CDR1 is DFQATT, CDR2 SNEGSKA (reference sequence). The CDR3 contains 16 residues. CDR3 loop: CSAGDRGVGFDQPQHF. CDR3 in DNA: TGCAGTGCCGGGGACAGGGGGGTAGGGTTCGATCAGCCCCAGCATTTT.

The chain recombines TRBV3-1 with TRBJ2-1; no reliable D call. CDR3 size: 14 residues. Trimming removed 1 base from V and 6 bases from J, with 10 bases in between. Germline values: CDR1 LGHDT, CDR2 YNNKEL (reference sequence). CDR3 sequence (DNA): TGTGCCAGCAGCCAAGGCATTAGCTTCAATGAGCAGTTCTTC. Translating it yields CASSQGISFNEQFF.

This clonotype was counted only a few times. The genes are TRBV20-1 and TRBJ2-1; tentatively, D is TRBD2 (6 bases). The CDR3 totals 16 residues. Germline CDR1 DFQATT, CDR2 SNEGSKA (reference sequence). V was cut by 0 bases and J by 5 bases, with 17 bases left in between. CDR3 nucleotide sequence: TGCAGTGCTAGAGATCCCGCTTTCGGGGGTCACAATGAGCAGTTCTTC. Amino acids: CSARDPAFGGHNEQFF.

CDR3 residues: CSARDPGREIADTQYF. The CDR3 DNA reads as TGCAGTGCTAGAGATCCCGGCCGGGAGATTGCAGATACGCAGTATTTT. The rearrangement joins TRBV20-1 to TRBJ2-3; D possibly corresponds to TRBD2 (6 bases). CDR3 length: 16 amino acids. Per germline, CDR1 DFQATT and CDR2 SNEGSKA (reference sequence). Trimming removed 0 bases from V and 4 bases from J, with 17 bases in between.

The chain uses TRBV6-1 and TRBJ2-5, with 12 bases identical to TRBD1. J was trimmed by 5 bases and V by 6 bases; bases with no gene match: 7. The CDR3 contains 15 residues. Germline V gene lookup returns CDR1 MNHNS and CDR2 SASEGT. CDR3: CASRRGQGAWETQYF. CDR3 DNA sequence: TGTGCCAGCAGAAGGGGACAGGGGGCTTGGGAGACCCAGTACTTC.

The chain combines TRBV5-1 with TRBJ1-6; 8 bases line up with TRBD1. Trimming cost V 0 bases and J 11 bases; bases outside gene matches: 10. Germline CDR1 reads SGHRS; CDR2 reads YFSETQ. The CDR3 has 16 amino acids. The CDR3, as DNA: TGCGCCAGCAGCTTGGAGGAGACAGGGGATGAGGCACCCCTCCACTTT. Translated: CASSLEETGDEAPLHF.

This chain links TRBV4-2 with TRBJ2-3; TRBD1 aligns across 9 bases. Germline V gives CDR1 LGHNA, CDR2 YNFKEQ. The CDR3 length is 17 residues. The trim removed 1 base at V and 3 bases at J, leaving 8 bases unmatched. The CDR3 sequence: CASSQGRETGGTDTQYF. Here the CDR3 DNA reads TGTGCCAGCAGCCAAGGCAGAGAGACAGGGGGGACAGATACGCAGTATTTT.

The V call is TRBV30, the J call TRBJ1-6; no firm D call. The CDR3 length is 15 residues. The V end was cut by 4 bases, the J end by 10 bases, with 20 bases between. Germline CDR1 reads GTSNPN; CDR2 reads SVGIG (reference sequence). CDR3 sequence: CAWTPDHRHGSPLHF. The CDR3 DNA reads TGTGCCTGGACACCGGACCACCGTCACGGCTCACCCCTCCACTTT.

The V and J genes are TRBV10-3 and TRBJ2-7; the match to TRBD2 covers 10 bases. Germline V gene sequence: CDR1 ENHRY, CDR2 SYGVKD. V was pared by 2 bases and J by 6 bases, with 10 bases of the junction left unmatched. The CDR3 loop spans 16 amino acids. The CDR3 nucleotides are TGTGCCATCAGTGAGAGCGGGAGGGCAGAACTACGCGAGCAGTACTTC. It yields the protein CAISESGRAELREQYF.

This clonotype was seen a few times. The chain carries TRBV28 and TRBJ2-7; tentatively, D is TRBD2 (5 bases). Per the germline V gene, CDR1 is MDHEN and CDR2 is SYDVKM. The germline V and J ends were trimmed by 5 bases and 0 bases, with 20 bases remaining between them. This CDR3 has 17 residues. The CDR3 reads CASSTIRYGETSYEQYF. CDR3 DNA: TGTGCCAGCAGTACTATACGGTATGGGGAGACCTCCTACGAGCAGTACTTC.

This clonotype turned up a few times. The CDR3 sequence: CASSLGHLLEQYF. The DNA for the CDR3 is TGTGCCAGCAGTTTAGGTCACCTCTTGGAGCAGTACTTC. The rearrangement uses TRBV28 and TRBJ2-7; D is undetermined. The CDR3 consists of 13 residues. V gave up 2 bases and J gave up 7 bases, with 12 bases separating them. Germline V gene data show CDR1 as MDHEN and CDR2 as SYDVKM.

V and J are TRBV3-1 and TRBJ2-5; D is undetermined. The CDR3 runs to 12 residues. Germline-derived CDR1 and CDR2 are LGHDT and YNNKEL (reference sequence). Trimming took off 6 bases at V and 4 bases at J, with 9 bases between the two ends. The CDR3 nucleotides read TGTGCCAGCAGGCGATCGGGAGAGACCCAGTACTTC. Translation: CASRRSGETQYF.

The chain employs TRBV7-9 and TRBJ2-3; TRBD2 agrees at 13 bases. The CDR3 has 15 residues. Losses at the gene ends were 5 bases for V and 6 bases for J; bases not matched to a gene: 5. Looked up from germline, CDR1 is SEHNR and CDR2 is FQNEAQ (reference sequence). DNA of the CDR3: TGTGCCAGCAGCCCGGGGACTAGCGGGATGGATACGCAGTATTTT. It codes for CASSPGTSGMDTQYF. The entire variable domain, with the rest obtained from reference TRBV7-9 and TRBJ2-3, is as follows: DTGVSQNPRHKITKRGQNVTFRCDPISEHNRLYWYRQTLGQGPEFLTYFQNEAQLEKSRLLSDRFSAERPKGSFSTLEIQRTEQGDSAMYLCASSPGTSGMDTQYFGPGTRLTVL.